The entry that follows covers one TCR beta chain sequence. This sample is drawn from a study of cytomegalovirus exposure and HLA in healthy donors. In the study overall: It was reported in a later analysis that the 100 to 150 validation repertoires used the same platform as the 650 to 800 first-cohort repertoires.

Produced via immunoSEQ multiplex PCR; TCRdb's table is partial and in-frame only. The sample lists approximately 190,000 clones; approximately 82% were seen once. The germline V gene encodes CDR1 MNHNY and CDR2 SVGAGI (reference sequence). The length of the CDR3 is 12 residues. V dropped 5 bases and J dropped 0 bases, with 4 bases sitting between them. This TCR was sampled from a woman in her 30s in good health and CMV-seropositive. The sequenced sample consisted of PBMCs. The chain joins TRBV6-6 to TRBJ1-2, with D unresolved. The CDR3 region has the DNA TGTGCCAGCAGTGACACTAACTATGGCTACACCTTC. This encodes CASSDTNYGYTF.